The T cell receptor beta chain described here comes from a study of monozygotic twins with inflammatory bowel disease. TCRdb re-called the 5' RACE reads, yielding one record per CDR3 amino acid sequence without DNA. This sample's table reports fewer than 550,000 distinct CDR3 sequences. The germline CDR1 and CDR2 sequences are SGHDN and FVKESK. CDR3 size: 16 residues. The TCR originated in a human donor with ulcerative colitis or Crohn's disease, or a healthy co-twin of an affected twin (not recorded which). The source material was blood. V and J are TRBV14 and TRBJ2-3; the TRBD2 assignment by TCRdb is unverifiable without DNA. The CDR3 is CASSPPAGRGTDTQYF.